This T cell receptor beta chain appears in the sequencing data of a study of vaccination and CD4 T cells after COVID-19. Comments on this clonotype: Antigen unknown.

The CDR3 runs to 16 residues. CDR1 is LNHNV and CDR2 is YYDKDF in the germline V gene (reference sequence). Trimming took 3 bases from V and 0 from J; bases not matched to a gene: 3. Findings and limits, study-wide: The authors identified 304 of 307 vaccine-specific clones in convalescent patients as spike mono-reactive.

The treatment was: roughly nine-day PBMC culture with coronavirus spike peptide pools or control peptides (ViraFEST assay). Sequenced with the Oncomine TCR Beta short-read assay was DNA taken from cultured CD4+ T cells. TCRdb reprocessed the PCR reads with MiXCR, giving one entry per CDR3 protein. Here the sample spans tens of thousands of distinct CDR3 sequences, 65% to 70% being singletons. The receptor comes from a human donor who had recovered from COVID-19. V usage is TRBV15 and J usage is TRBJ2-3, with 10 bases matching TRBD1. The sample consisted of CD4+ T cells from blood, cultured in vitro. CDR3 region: CATSRGDRGSTDTQYF. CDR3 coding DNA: TGTGCCACCAGCAGGGGGGACAGGGGAAGCACAGATACGCAGTATTTT.